This T cell receptor beta chain stems from a study of T cell responses to AZD1222 COVID-19 vaccine (TCRdb year 2021). A note on the overall study: A total of about 230 trial participants underwent TCR sequencing, of whom some 210 received two doses of AZD1222 and about 26 received two doses of the MenACWY control vaccine. Trial participants were enrolled by age into subgroups of 18-55, 56-69 and 70-plus years, and about 150, 27 and 61 TCR-sequenced participants, respectively, were included in these subgroups. Findings and caveats that apply to the study as a whole: The whole spike protein was spanned by vaccine-associated CD4 TCRs, and dominant responses were seen in regions 160-218 and 743-854. In the small 56-69-year group, the increase in depth fell short of significance, most likely because of low power. Conclusions about previously exposed vaccinees are limited because only six or seven AZD1222 recipients were SARS-CoV-2 seropositive at baseline. Nearly half of unique spike-specific TCRs reportedly recognized epitopes outside regions mutated in the B.1.351 and B.1.1.7 variants. Participants were mostly white British and included more females than males, and it was suggested by the authors that clonal diversity may have been underestimated. After two AZD1222 doses, both the breadth and the depth of spike-specific TCRs were significantly higher than at day 0 and than in MenACWY recipients. Because no day 14 peak-response samples were available, the repertoires could be characterized only after the peak T cell response.

The intended sense of this specimen's time point label: about 28 days (+/-7) after the second vaccine dose. AZD1222 recipients whose second dose came at about 4 weeks and those whose second dose came at about 12 weeks were combined into one group, since spike-specific TCR depth and breadth did not differ between the two schedules. Vaccinee samples came from UK trials COV001 and COV002, including a single-blind randomized controlled phase 2/3 trial of AZD1222 (ChAdOx1 nCoV-19) in healthy adults. Trial participant PBMC samples were collected at day 0 and day 28 after the second dose for TCRbeta chain sequencing. Of note for this clone: Its specific antigen is unknown. Base-call qualities are not available, and no considerably larger clone is one nucleotide away.

CDR1 SGHTA and CDR2 FQGTGA were looked up in the germline V gene. The CDR3 covers 15 residues, taking in both the cysteine and the phenylalanine. This entry keeps only the CDR3 DNA: 45 bases, framed from base 1. Here V drops 5 bases and J drops 2 bases, and the junction holds 8 bases not matched to any gene. The CDR3 regions of human TCRbeta chains were analyzed by immunosequencing. Concerning the study's data processing: TCRs in the repertoires were compared against a reference library of SARS-CoV-2-specific TCRs that had been generated with the MIRA antigen-specificity platform. Breadth was defined as the fraction of unique TCRs that were SARS-CoV-2-associated. Depth was defined as the fraction of total T cells that were SARS-CoV-2-associated. Using the MIRA data, each spike-specific TCR was assigned both to the spike region to which the TCR was reactive and to a CD4 or CD8 class. Log10-transformed breadth and depth values were compared by one-way ANOVA with Sidak's multiple comparisons tests. The clones in this table, taken by TCRdb from immuneACCESS, are in-frame only. Not every clone is retained; where verified, under half of the shortfall comes from an unresolved V gene, and the cause of the rest is unknown. That table is the source of V, J and clone size, and D and trimming were worked out from the DNA. The sample has some 120,000 clones on record, around 83% of them singletons. Roughly 4.4% of the sample lies in the top ten.

The source of this sequence is an adult who received the AZD1222 COVID-19 vaccine. This sequence uses TRBV7-3 and TRBJ2-7, and 8 bases in between align with TRBD2. The sample consisted of peripheral blood, taken 28 days after the second AZD1222 dose. This receptor has the CDR3 CASSTLGGRPYEQYF. Here is the DNA: TGTGCCAGCAGCACCCTTGGCGGGAGGCCCTACGAGCAGTACTTC.